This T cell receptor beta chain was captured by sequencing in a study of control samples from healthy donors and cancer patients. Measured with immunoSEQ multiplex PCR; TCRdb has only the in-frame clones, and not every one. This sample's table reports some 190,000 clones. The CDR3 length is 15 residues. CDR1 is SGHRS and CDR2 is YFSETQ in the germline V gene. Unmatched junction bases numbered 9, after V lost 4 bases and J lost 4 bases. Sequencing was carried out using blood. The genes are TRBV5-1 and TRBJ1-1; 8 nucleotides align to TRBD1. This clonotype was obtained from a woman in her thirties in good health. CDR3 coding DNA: TGCGCCAGCAGCCTCTCGACAGGGGTAATCACTGAAGCTTTCTTT. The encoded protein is CASSLSTGVITEAFF.